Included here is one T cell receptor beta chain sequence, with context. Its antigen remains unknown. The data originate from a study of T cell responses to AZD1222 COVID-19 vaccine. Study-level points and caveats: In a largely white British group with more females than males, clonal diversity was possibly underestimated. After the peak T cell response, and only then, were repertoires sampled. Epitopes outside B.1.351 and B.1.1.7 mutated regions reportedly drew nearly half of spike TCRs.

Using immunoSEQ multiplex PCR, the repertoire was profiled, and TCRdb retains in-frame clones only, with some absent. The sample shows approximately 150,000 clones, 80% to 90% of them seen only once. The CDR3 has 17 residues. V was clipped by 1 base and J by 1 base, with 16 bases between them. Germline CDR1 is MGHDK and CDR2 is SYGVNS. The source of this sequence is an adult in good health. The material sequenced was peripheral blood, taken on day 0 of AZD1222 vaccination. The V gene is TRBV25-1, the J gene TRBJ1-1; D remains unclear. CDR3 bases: TGTGCCAGCAGTGAATGGGGATTTTACGGGGAGAACACTGAAGCTTTCTTT. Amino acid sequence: CASSEWGFYGENTEAFF. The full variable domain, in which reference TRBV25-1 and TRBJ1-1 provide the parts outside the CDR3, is EADIYQTPRYLVIGTGKKITLECSQTMGHDKMYWYQQDPGMELHLIHYSYGVNSTEKGDLSSESTVSRIRTEHFPLTLESARPSHTSQYLCASSEWGFYGENTEAFFGQGTRLTVV.